Listed here are 19 T cell receptor beta chains from one sample, sequenced in a study of human T cells and chemical hapten exposure (dated by TCRdb to the early 2020s). To prepare the library, RACE was applied. Reads for this sample came from a NextSeq 500. In TCRdb, the public reads were trimmed at Q25 with fastp and aligned with MiXCR, with productive beta chains retained. Identical CDR3 proteins give one entry, which carries the most common genes and DNA. The sample records fewer than 50,000 distinct CDR3 sequences, approximately 7.6% of which are singletons. Roughly 1.3% of the sample belongs to the ten largest clones. Read against the paper, the sample's time point label means: pre-sensitization, week 0. The label giving this sample's treatment or condition can be read as: therapeutic diphenylcyclopropenone sensitization with weekly scalp DPC. The sample here was whole blood, taken in connection with sensitization to the hapten diphenylcyclopropenone (DPC). The receptor source for this set is a woman between 45 and 65 years old with alopecia areata. Some clones in this sample may be carry-over from other donors' samples.

The chain employs TRBV29-1 and TRBJ2-1; D is perhaps TRBD2 (6 bases). Per the germline V gene, CDR1 is SQVTM and CDR2 is ANQGSEA. With 6 bases removed from V and 10 bases from J, the gap between germline ends came to 10 bases. This CDR3 has 10 amino acids. CDR3 residues: CSVRTNEQFF. Here the CDR3 DNA reads TGCAGCGTACGGACTAACGAGCAGTTCTTC.

This clonotype was recorded at least ten times. The gene calls are TRBV20-1 and TRBJ1-3, with unresolved D. Trimming left V 0 bases short and J 6 bases short, with 12 bases between. CDR3 size: 14 residues. In germline, CDR1 is DFQATT, CDR2 SNEGSKA (reference sequence). The DNA for the CDR3 is TGCAGTGCTAGAGATCTTGGGTCCCCAAACACCATATATTTT. This sequence encodes CSARDLGSPNTIYF.

This clonotype was found a few times. The chain combines TRBV3-1 with TRBJ2-1; 8 bases align to TRBD2. V shed 1 base, J shed 3 bases, and the junction held 5 bases outside the gene matches. The CDR3 has 16 amino acids. Per the germline V gene, CDR1 is LGHDT and CDR2 is YNNKEL (reference sequence). CDR3 protein: CASSQGLALDYNEQFF. The CDR3 DNA reads as TGTGCCAGCAGCCAAGGACTAGCGCTGGACTACAATGAGCAGTTCTTC.

This clonotype has just a few counts. The CDR3 sequence is CSVESGTVPNTQYF. DNA for the CDR3: TGCAGCGTTGAATCCGGGACGGTGCCGAATACGCAGTATTTT. The genes are TRBV29-1 and TRBJ2-3; D tentatively fits TRBD1 or TRBD2 (5 bases each). From germline, CDR1 is SQVTM and CDR2 ANQGSEA. CDR3 length equals 14 residues. Trimming pared 2 bases from V and 7 bases from J, leaving 16 bases between.

This clonotype was seen many times. The chain uses TRBV30 and TRBJ2-7, with D tentatively TRBD1 (6 bases). Germline CDR1 is GTSNPN and CDR2 is SVGIG (reference sequence). Trimming cost V 3 bases and J 9 bases, with 12 bases left between them. CDR3 length equals 11 residues. CDR3 nucleotide sequence: TGTGCCTGGAGGAGGGGGTACTCGCAGTACTTC. This codes for CAWRRGYSQYF. Based on the CDR3 plus reference TRBV30 and TRBJ2-7, the full variable domain is SQTIHQWPATLVQPVGSPLSLECTVEGTSNPNLYWYRQAAGRGLQLLFYSVGIGQISSEVPQNLSASRPQDRQFILSSKKLLLSDSGFYLCAWRRGYSQYFGPGTRLTVT.

This clonotype was seen many times. This chain uses TRBV27 with TRBJ1-1; D ambiguous. The germline V gene has CDR1 MNHEY and CDR2 SMNVEV (reference sequence). Trimming left V 5 bases short and J 1 base short, with 8 bases between. The CDR3 contains 13 residues. The CDR3 nucleotides are TGTGCCAGCAGTGATTGGTGGAACACTGAAGCTTTCTTT. Its translation: CASSDWWNTEAFF.

To note about this clonotype: This may stem from a read error, because a much larger clone lies one nucleotide away. This rearrangement joins TRBV6-1 to TRBJ2-7; D is ambiguous. Germline CDR1 and CDR2: MNHNS and SASEGT. This CDR3 has 12 residues. V gave up 2 bases and J gave up 6 bases, with 8 bases separating them. The chain's CDR3 is CASSERSGEQYF. The CDR3 DNA sequence: TGTGCCAGCAGTGAAAGATCCGGCGAGCAGTACTTC.

This clonotype was seen ten or more times. The gene calls are TRBV6-4 and TRBJ1-1; D unclear. The V gene's germline CDR1 is MRHNA and CDR2 SNTAGT. This CDR3 is built from 13 residues. The V and J ends lost 3 bases and 5 bases respectively, with 10 bases between them. The CDR3 sequence is CASSEDGWTEAFF. CDR3 DNA: TGTGCCAGCAGTGAGGATGGTTGGACTGAAGCTTTCTTT.

The J gene is TRBJ2-5, the V gene TRBV2, with TRBD2 identical over 9 bases. V dropped 6 bases and J dropped 3; count of bases not matched to a gene: 8. There are 15 residues in the CDR3. Germline values: CDR1 SNHLY, CDR2 FYNNEI. This CDR3 reads CASRPLAGLEETQYF. CDR3 nucleotide sequence: TGTGCCAGCAGGCCCCTAGCGGGATTAGAAGAGACCCAGTACTTC.

The sample holds many counts of this clonotype. The rearrangement links TRBV5-1 to TRBJ1-6; D might be TRBD1 (5 bases). The germline gives CDR1 SGHRS, CDR2 YFSETQ. The CDR3 length is 15 residues. V shed 4 bases and J shed 10 bases, with 18 bases lying between them. In DNA, the CDR3 is TGCGCCAGCAGCCTCGACAGCAAGAGAGCCTCACCCCTCCACTTT. It yields the protein CASSLDSKRASPLHF.

The rearrangement links TRBV20-1 to TRBJ2-5, with 10 bases lining up with TRBD2. Per the germline V gene, CDR1 is DFQATT and CDR2 is SNEGSKA (reference sequence). This CDR3 region has 14 residues. With 5 bases clipped from V and 1 base from J, the junction kept 4 bases outside the gene matches. CDR3: CSAGGLAIQETQYF. As DNA, the CDR3 is TGCAGTGCTGGGGGACTAGCGATCCAAGAGACCCAGTACTTC.

This clonotype was seen at least ten times. The chain recombines TRBV6-5 with TRBJ2-3; no clear D gene. The CDR3 is 16 residues long. CDR1 and CDR2 from the germline V gene are MNHEY and SVGAGI. The ends were cut back, 4 bases at V and 0 bases at J, with 14 bases in the middle. The CDR3 region is CASSFRQFSSTDTQYF. In DNA, the CDR3 is TGTGCCAGCAGTTTCCGTCAGTTTTCAAGCACAGATACGCAGTATTTT.

This clonotype has at least ten counts. The CDR3 sequence is CASSLPGAIPEAFF. CDR3 DNA sequence: TGTGCCAGCAGCTTGCCAGGGGCGATCCCTGAAGCTTTCTTT. The gene calls are TRBV7-9 and TRBJ1-1; weak D call: TRBD1 (6 bases). The V end lost 3 bases, the J end lost 6 bases, and 14 bases lay between the germline ends. From germline, CDR1 is SEHNR and CDR2 FQNEAQ (reference sequence). The CDR3 runs to 14 residues.

The chain carries TRBV7-2 and TRBJ2-5; D is unresolved. The CDR3 is made up of 16 amino acids. Germline V CDR1 and CDR2: SGHTA, FQGNSA. V lost 5 bases, J lost 1 base, and 17 bases lay in between. The CDR3 protein is CASSARSSGPQETQYF. CDR3 nucleotide sequence: TGTGCCAGCAGCGCCCGTTCTAGTGGACCCCAAGAGACCCAGTACTTC.

In this sample, this clonotype turned up many times. The rearrangement uses TRBV11-2 and TRBJ1-5; weak D call: TRBD1 (5 bases). This CDR3 has 16 residues. Deletions cut 0 bases from V and 6 bases from J, with 15 bases between. The germline CDR1 and CDR2 sequences are SGHAT and FQNNGV. The DNA of the CDR3 is TGTGCCAGCAGCTTAGATCGGGGGGTTGGCGGTCAGCCCCAGCATTTT. As protein: CASSLDRGVGGQPQHF.

This clonotype was recorded at least ten times. The gene calls are TRBV20-1 and TRBJ2-1, with TRBD2 matching 10 bases. The junction had 9 bases not matched to a gene; V was cut back by 3 bases and J by 10 bases. Looked up from germline, CDR1 is DFQATT and CDR2 is SNEGSKA (reference sequence). The CDR3 has 14 residues. CDR3 sequence reads: CSASPAGGPGEQFF. The DNA for the CDR3 is TGCAGTGCTAGCCCAGCGGGAGGGCCAGGGGAGCAGTTCTTC.

This clonotype has only a few counts. The rearrangement links TRBV9 to TRBJ1-1, with D hard to call. The CDR3 extends over 15 amino acids. Germline assignment: CDR1 SGDLS and CDR2 YYNGEE. V was trimmed by 0 bases and J by 4 bases, leaving 13 bases between them. CDR3 in DNA: TGTGCCAGCAGCGTAGGGTTCATGCAAGGCACTGAAGCTTTCTTT. This encodes CASSVGFMQGTEAFF.

This clonotype has ten or more counts. The chain links TRBV12-3 or TRBV12-4 to TRBJ2-5; tentatively, D is TRBD1 or TRBD2 (5 bases each). There are 14 residues in the CDR3. V lost 6 bases to trimming and J lost 1 base, with 12 bases between them. This chain's CDR3 is CASRADGAQETQYF. In DNA, the CDR3 is TGTGCCAGCAGAGCCGACGGGGCCCAAGAGACCCAGTACTTC.

This clonotype was detected ten times or more. V gene TRBV9 combines with J gene TRBJ1-1, with D maybe TRBD1 (5 bases). Trimming removed 0 bases at V and 5 bases at J, with 11 bases between. CDR3 size: 14 residues. Germline V gene sequence: CDR1 SGDLS, CDR2 YYNGEE. The CDR3 sequence: CASSVVEGRTEAFF. Written as DNA, the CDR3 is TGTGCCAGCAGCGTAGTTGAGGGGCGAACTGAAGCTTTCTTT.